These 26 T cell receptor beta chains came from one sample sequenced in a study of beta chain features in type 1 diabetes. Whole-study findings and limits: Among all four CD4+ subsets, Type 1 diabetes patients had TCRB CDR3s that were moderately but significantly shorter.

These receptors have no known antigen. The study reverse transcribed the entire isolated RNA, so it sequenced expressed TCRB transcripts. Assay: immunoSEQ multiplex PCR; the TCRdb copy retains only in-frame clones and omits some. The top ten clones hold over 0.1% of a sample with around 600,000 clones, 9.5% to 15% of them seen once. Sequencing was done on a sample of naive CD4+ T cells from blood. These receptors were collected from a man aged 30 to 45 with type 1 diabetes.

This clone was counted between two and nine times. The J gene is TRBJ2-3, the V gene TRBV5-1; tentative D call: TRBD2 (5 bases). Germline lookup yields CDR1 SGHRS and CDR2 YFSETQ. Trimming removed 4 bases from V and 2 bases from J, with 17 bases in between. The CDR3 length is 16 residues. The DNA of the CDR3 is TGCGCCAGCAGCAATGGACGGGATTCTTTCACAGATACGCAGTATTTT. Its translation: CASSNGRDSFTDTQYF.

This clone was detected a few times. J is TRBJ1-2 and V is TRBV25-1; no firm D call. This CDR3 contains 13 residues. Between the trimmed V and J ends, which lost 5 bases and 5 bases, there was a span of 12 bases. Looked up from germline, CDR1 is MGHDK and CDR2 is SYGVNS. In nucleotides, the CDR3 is TGTGCCAGCAGTCCCTCGAATACTTATGGCTACACCTTC. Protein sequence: CASSPSNTYGYTF.

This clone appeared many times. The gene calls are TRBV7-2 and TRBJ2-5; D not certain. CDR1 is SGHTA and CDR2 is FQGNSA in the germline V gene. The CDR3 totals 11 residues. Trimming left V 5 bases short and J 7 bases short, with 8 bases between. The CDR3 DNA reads TGTGCCAGCAGCCCTATGAGGACCCAGTACTTC. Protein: CASSPMRTQYF. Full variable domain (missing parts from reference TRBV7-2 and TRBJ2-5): GAGVSQSPSNKVTEKGKDVELRCDPISGHTALYWYRQSLGQGLEFLIYFQGNSAPDKSGLPSDRFSAERTGGSVSTLTIQRTQQEDSAVYLCASSPMRTQYFGPGTRLLVL.

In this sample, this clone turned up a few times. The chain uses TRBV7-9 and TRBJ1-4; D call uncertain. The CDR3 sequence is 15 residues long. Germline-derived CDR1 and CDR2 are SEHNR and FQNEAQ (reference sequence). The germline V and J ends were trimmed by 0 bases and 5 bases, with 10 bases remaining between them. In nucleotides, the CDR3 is TGTGCCAGCAGCTTAGCGGAGACGGGCAATGAAAAACTGTTTTTT. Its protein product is CASSLAETGNEKLFF.

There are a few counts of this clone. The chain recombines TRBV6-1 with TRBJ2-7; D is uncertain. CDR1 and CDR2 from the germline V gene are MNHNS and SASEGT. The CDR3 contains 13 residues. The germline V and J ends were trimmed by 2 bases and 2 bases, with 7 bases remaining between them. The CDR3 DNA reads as TGTGCCAGCAGTGAATCACAGCCCTACGAGCAGTACTTC. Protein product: CASSESQPYEQYF.

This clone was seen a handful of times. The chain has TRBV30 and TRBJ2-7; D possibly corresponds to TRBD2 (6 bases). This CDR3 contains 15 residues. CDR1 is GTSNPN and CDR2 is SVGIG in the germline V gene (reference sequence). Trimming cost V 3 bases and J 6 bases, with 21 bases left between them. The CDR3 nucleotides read TGTGCCTGGAGCCATTATCCATTCCGGGGGAGCGAGCAGTACTTC. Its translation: CAWSHYPFRGSEQYF.

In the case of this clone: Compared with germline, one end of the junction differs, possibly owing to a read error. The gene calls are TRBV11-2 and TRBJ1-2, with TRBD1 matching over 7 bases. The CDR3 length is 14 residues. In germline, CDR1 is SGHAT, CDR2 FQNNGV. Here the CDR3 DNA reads TGTGCCAGCAGCGTAGACAGGGCTGACTATGGCTACACCTTC. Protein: CASSVDRADYGYTF.

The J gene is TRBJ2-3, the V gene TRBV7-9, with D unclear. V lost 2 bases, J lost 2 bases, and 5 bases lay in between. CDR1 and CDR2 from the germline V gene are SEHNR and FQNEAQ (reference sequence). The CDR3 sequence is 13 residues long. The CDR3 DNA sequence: TGTGCCAGCAGCTTAAGAAACACAGATACGCAGTATTTT. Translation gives CASSLRNTDTQYF.

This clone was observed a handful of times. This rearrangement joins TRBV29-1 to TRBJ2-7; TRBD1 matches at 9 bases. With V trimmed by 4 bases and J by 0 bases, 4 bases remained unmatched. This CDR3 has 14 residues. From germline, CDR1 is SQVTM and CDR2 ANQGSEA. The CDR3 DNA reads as TGCAGCGTTGCCGGGACAGGGAGCTCCTACGAGCAGTACTTC. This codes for CSVAGTGSSYEQYF.

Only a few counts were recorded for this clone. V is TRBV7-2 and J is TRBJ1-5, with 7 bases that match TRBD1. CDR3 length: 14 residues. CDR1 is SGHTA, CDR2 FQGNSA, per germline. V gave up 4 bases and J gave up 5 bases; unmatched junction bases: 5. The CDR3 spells CASSSQGWDQPQHF. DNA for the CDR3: TGTGCCAGCAGCTCACAGGGGTGGGATCAGCCCCAGCATTTT.

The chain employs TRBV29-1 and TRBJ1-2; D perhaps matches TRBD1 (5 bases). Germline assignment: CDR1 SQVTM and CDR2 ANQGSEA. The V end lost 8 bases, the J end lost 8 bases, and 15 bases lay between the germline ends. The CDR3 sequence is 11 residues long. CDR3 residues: CSLGAGSGYTF. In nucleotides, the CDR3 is TGCAGCCTTGGTGCAGGGAGCGGCTACACCTTC.

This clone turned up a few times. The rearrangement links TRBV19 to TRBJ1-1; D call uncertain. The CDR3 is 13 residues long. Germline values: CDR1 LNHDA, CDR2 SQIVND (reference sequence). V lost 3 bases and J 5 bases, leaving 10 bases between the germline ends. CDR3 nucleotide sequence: TGTGCCAGTAGTATTCCAACGGAAACTGAAGCTTTCTTT. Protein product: CASSIPTETEAFF.

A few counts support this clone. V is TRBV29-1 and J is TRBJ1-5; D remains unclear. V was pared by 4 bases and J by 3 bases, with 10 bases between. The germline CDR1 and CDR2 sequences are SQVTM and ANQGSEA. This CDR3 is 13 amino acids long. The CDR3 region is CSVVVQPNQPQHF. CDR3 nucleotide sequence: TGCAGCGTTGTTGTTCAGCCCAATCAGCCCCAGCATTTT. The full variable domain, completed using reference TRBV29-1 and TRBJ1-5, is SAVISQKPSRDICQRGTSLTIQCQVDSQVTMMFWYRQQPGQSLTLIATANQGSEATYESGFVIDKFPISRPNLTFSTLTVSNMSPEDSSIYLCSVVVQPNQPQHFGDGTRLSIL.

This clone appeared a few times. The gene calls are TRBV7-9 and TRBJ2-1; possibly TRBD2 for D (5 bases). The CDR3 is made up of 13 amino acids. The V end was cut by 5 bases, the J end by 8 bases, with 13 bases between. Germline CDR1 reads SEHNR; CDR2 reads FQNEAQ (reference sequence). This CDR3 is CASSGVAGDEQFF. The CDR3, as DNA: TGTGCCAGCAGCGGAGTGGCCGGGGATGAGCAGTTCTTC. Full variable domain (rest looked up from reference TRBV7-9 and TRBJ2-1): DTGVSQNPRHKITKRGQNVTFRCDPISEHNRLYWYRQTLGQGPEFLTYFQNEAQLEKSRLLSDRFSAERPKGSFSTLEIQRTEQGDSAMYLCASSGVAGDEQFFGPGTRLTVL.

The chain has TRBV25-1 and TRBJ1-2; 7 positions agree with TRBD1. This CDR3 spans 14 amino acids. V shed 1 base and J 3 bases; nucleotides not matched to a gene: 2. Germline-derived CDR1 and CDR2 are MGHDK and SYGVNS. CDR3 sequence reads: CASSEWGTDYGYTF. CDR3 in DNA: TGTGCCAGCAGTGAATGGGGGACAGACTATGGCTACACCTTC.

The CDR3 loop is CASSGVAKETQYF. DNA of the CDR3: TGTGCCAGCAGTGGTGTGGCAAAAGAGACCCAGTACTTC. The V and J genes are TRBV6-1 and TRBJ2-5; D remains unclear. Between the trimmed V and J ends, which lost 4 bases and 3 bases, there was a span of 9 bases. Looked up from germline, CDR1 is MNHNS and CDR2 is SASEGT. This CDR3 contains 13 residues.

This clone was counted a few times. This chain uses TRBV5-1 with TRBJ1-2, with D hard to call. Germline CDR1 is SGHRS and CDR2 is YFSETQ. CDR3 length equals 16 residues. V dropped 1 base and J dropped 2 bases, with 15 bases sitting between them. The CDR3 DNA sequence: TGCGCCAGCAGCTTGTCGGCAGAGCTCACCAACTATGGCTACACCTTC. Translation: CASSLSAELTNYGYTF.

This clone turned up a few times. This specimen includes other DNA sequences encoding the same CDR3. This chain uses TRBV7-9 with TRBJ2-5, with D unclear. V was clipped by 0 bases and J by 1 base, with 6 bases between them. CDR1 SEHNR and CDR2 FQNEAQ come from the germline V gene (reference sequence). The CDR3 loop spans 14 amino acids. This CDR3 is CASSLAGTQETQYF. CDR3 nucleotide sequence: TGTGCCAGCAGCTTAGCCGGCACCCAAGAGACCCAGTACTTC.

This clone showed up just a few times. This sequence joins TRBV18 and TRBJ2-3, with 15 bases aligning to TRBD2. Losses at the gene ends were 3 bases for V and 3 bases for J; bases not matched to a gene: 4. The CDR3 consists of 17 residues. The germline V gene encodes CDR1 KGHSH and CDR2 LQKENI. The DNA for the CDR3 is TGTGCCAGCTCACCGGCCGGGACTAGCGGGGGGACAGATACGCAGTATTTT. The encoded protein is CASSPAGTSGGTDTQYF.

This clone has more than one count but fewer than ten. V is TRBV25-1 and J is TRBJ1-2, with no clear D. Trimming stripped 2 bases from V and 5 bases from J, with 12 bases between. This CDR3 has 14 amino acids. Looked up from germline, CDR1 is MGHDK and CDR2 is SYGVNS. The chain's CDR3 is CASSERSTAYGYTF. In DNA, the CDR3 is TGTGCCAGCAGTGAAAGGTCGACGGCTTATGGCTACACCTTC.

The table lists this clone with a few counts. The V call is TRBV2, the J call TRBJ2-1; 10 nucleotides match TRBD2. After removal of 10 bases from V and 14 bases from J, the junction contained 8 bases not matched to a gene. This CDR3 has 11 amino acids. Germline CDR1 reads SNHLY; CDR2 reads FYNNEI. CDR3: CATKAGGPKFF. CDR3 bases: TGTGCCACCAAAGCGGGGGGGCCCAAGTTCTTC.

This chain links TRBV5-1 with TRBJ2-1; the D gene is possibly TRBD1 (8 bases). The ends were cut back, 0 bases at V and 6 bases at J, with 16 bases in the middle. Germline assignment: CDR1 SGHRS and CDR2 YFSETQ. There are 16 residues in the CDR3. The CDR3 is CASSLDRGSGGNEQFF. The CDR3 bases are TGCGCCAGCAGCTTGGACAGGGGGTCGGGAGGCAATGAGCAGTTCTTC.

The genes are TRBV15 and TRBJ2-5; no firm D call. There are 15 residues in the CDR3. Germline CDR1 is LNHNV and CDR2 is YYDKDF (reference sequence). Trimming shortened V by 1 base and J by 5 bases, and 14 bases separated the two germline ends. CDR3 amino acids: CATSRVGVGYETQYF. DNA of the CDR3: TGTGCCACCAGCAGAGTTGGGGTCGGCTACGAGACCCAGTACTTC.

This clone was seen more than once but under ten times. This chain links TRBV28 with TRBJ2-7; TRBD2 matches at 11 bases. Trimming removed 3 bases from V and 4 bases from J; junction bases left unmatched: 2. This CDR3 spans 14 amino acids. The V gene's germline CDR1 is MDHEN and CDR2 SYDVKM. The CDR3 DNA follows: TGTGCCAGCAGTTTCCTAGCGGGGGGATACGAGCAGTACTTC. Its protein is CASSFLAGGYEQYF.

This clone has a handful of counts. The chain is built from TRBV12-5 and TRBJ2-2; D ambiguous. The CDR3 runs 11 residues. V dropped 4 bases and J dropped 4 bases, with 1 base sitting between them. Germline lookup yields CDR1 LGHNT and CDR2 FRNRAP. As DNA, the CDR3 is TGTGCTAGTGGTTCCACCGGGGAGCTGTTTTTT. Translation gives CASGSTGELFF. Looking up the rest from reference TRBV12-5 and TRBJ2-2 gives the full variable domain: DARVTQTPRHKVTEMGQEVTMRCQPILGHNTVFWYRQTMMQGLELLAYFRNRAPLDDSGMPKDRFSAEMPDATLATLKIQPSEPRDSAVYFCASGSTGELFFGEGSRLTVL.

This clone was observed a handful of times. The CDR3 loop reads CASSLAGTSGYQETQYF. Here the CDR3 DNA reads TGCGCCAGCAGCTTGGCTGGGACTAGCGGCTATCAAGAGACCCAGTACTTC. The chain links TRBV5-1 to TRBJ2-5, with TRBD2 matching 11 bases. Germline V lookup: CDR1 SGHRS, CDR2 YFSETQ. With 0 bases clipped from V and 2 bases from J, the junction kept 6 bases outside the gene matches. This CDR3 is 17 amino acids long.